The rows below give T cell receptor beta chains drawn from one sample of a study of shared clonotypes between healthy human individuals. Only in-frame clones appear in the TCRdb table, and some are missing; sequencing was by immunoSEQ multiplex PCR. The sample holds about 2.5 million clones, just under 95% seen once. Sequenced input: naive CD4+ T cells from PBMCs. Receptor source: a man between 18 and 35 years old in good health. Some clones in this sample may be carry-over from other donors' samples. Each CDR3 is given with its conserved first and last residue. The D gene is left open where the match is weak. Clone size is not always given. Where it is, it says once, few, many or a class for expanded clones.

v_gene,j_gene,d_gene,abundance,CDR3aa,CDR3nt
TRBV29-1,TRBJ2-5,TRBD1,once,CSVEKGARQETQYF,TGCAGCGTTGAAAAGGGGGCGAGACAAGAGACCCAGTACTTC
TRBV9,TRBJ1-1,-,-,CASSVESVNTEAFF,TGTGCCAGCAGCGTAGAGTCTGTGAACACTGAAGCTTTCTTT
TRBV6-5,TRBJ1-4,TRBD1,-,CASSWDRGMRKLFF,TGTGCCAGCAGTTGGGACAGGGGGATGAGGAAACTGTTTTTT
TRBV19,TRBJ1-4,-,once,CASRASGTNEKLFF,TGTGCCAGTAGGGCGTCGGGGACTAATGAAAAACTGTTTTTT
TRBV9,TRBJ2-1,TRBD2,-,CASSFFSSGRSYNEQFF,TGTGCCAGCAGCTTTTTTTCTAGCGGGCGGTCCTACAATGAGCAGTTCTTC
TRBV11-2,TRBJ1-5,-,-,CASSLSPEQPQHF,TGTGCCAGCAGCTTATCCCCTGAGCAGCCCCAGCATTTT
TRBV19,TRBJ2-2,TRBD1,-,CASSGLQGSTGELFF,TGTGCCAGTTCTGGGCTACAGGGGTCCACCGGGGAGCTGTTTTTT
TRBV4-1,TRBJ2-7,-,once,CASSQDVNRPSYEQYF,TGCGCCAGCAGCCAAGATGTAAACCGACCCTCCTACGAGCAGTACTTC
TRBV19,TRBJ2-5,-,-,CASSVAGVQETQYF,TGTGCCAGTAGTGTCGCAGGGGTCCAAGAGACCCAGTACTTC
TRBV4-2,TRBJ2-1,TRBD2,-,CASSQATLAGGYNEQFF,TGTGCCAGCAGCCAGGCAACCCTAGCGGGAGGGTACAATGAGCAGTTCTTC
TRBV7-3,TRBJ2-1,TRBD1,-,CASSRQGTTEQFF,TGTGCCAGCAGCAGACAGGGAACTACGGAACAGTTCTTC
TRBV11-2,TRBJ2-1,-,-,CASSLVRDGSYNEQFF,TGTGCCAGCAGCTTAGTTCGGGACGGCTCCTACAATGAGCAGTTCTTC
TRBV7-8,TRBJ2-5,-,-,CASSLLRETQYF,TGTGCCAGCAGCTTACTTCGAGAGACCCAGTACTTC
TRBV6-5,TRBJ2-1,-,-,CASSYSGTVSEQFF,TGTGCCAGCAGTTACTCGGGGACGGTGTCCGAGCAGTTCTTC
TRBV5-1,TRBJ2-3,TRBD2,-,CASSLGGLGAEDTQYF,TGCGCCAGCAGCTTGGGGGGACTAGGTGCCGAAGATACGCAGTATTTT
TRBV11-3,TRBJ2-2,-,-,CASSLGGGTGELFF,TGTGCCAGCAGCTTAGGTGGGGGTACCGGGGAGCTGTTTTTT
TRBV18,TRBJ1-4,TRBD1,-,CASSPGTGGATNEKLFF,TGTGCCAGCTCACCCGGGACAGGGGGAGCAACTAATGAAAAACTGTTTTTT
TRBV25-1,TRBJ2-1,-,-,CASSEGTYSYNEQFF,TGTGCCAGCAGTGAAGGGACATACTCCTACAATGAGCAGTTCTTC
TRBV28,TRBJ2-5,-,-,CASSFDGQETQYF,TGTGCCAGCAGTTTTGACGGACAAGAGACCCAGTACTTC
TRBV28,TRBJ2-7,TRBD2,-,CASGIGTSGRIYEQYF,TGTGCCAGCGGGATCGGGACTAGCGGGAGAATTTACGAGCAGTACTTC
TRBV5-1,TRBJ2-1,TRBD2,-,CASSLPLADVNEQFF,TGCGCCAGCAGCCTCCCACTAGCGGATGTGAATGAGCAGTTCTTC
TRBV21-1,TRBJ2-7,-,-,CASSKLTGEVYEQYF,TGTGCCAGCAGCAAATTGACGGGTGAAGTCTACGAGCAGTACTTC
TRBV18,TRBJ2-1,-,-,CASSISAIYNEQFF,TGTGCCAGCTCAATTAGCGCGATATACAATGAGCAGTTCTTC
TRBV14,TRBJ2-1,-,-,CASSQQFRSLKFF,TGTGCCAGCAGCCAACAGTTCCGGAGCTTGAAGTTCTTC
TRBV27,TRBJ1-5,TRBD1,-,CASSPSSGQGKPQHF,TGTGCCAGCAGTCCGAGCTCGGGACAGGGGAAGCCCCAGCATTTT
TRBV5-4,TRBJ2-3,-,-,CASSLEWDSRTDTQYF,TGTGCCAGCAGCTTGGAATGGGACTCCCGCACAGATACGCAGTATTTT
TRBV29-1,TRBJ1-1,-,-,CSIHVNTEAFF,TGCAGCATACACGTGAACACTGAAGCTTTCTTT
TRBV2,TRBJ2-5,-,-,CASAGQLANPETQYF,TGTGCCAGCGCGGGACAACTTGCCAACCCAGAGACCCAGTACTTC
TRBV5-5,TRBJ2-7,TRBD1,-,CASSLVQGAAQGEQYF,TGTGCCAGCAGCTTGGTACAGGGGGCGGCCCAGGGCGAGCAGTACTTC
TRBV7-2,TRBJ2-1,-,-,CASSLFSEQFF,TGTGCCAGCAGCCTTTTTAGTGAGCAGTTCTTC
TRBV5-6,TRBJ2-3,-,-,CASSLDTRDTQYF,TGTGCCAGCAGCTTGGACACACGGGATACGCAGTATTTT
TRBV19,TRBJ1-1,-,-,CASSMRGAAVEAFF,TGTGCCAGTAGTATGCGGGGAGCGGCCGTTGAAGCTTTCTTT
TRBV15,TRBJ1-2,-,-,CATSREFRYGYTF,TGTGCCACCAGCAGAGAGTTTCGGTATGGCTACACCTTC
TRBV29-1,TRBJ1-2,-,-,CSGSGAGNYGYTF,TGCAGCGGATCGGGAGCGGGGAACTATGGCTACACCTTC
TRBV29-1,TRBJ2-1,-,-,CSVDGRGIWGGSPHEQFF,TGCAGCGTTGATGGCAGGGGCATCTGGGGCGGGAGCCCACATGAGCAGTTCTTC
TRBV6-1,TRBJ2-3,-,-,CASSEPGPVGDTQYF,TGTGCCAGCAGTGAACCGGGCCCCGTGGGAGATACGCAGTATTTT
TRBV7-3,TRBJ2-7,-,once,CASSLAPGQAYEQYF,TGTGCCAGCAGCTTAGCCCCCGGACAAGCCTACGAGCAGTACTTC
TRBV4-2,TRBJ1-2,-,-,CASSQPEGAYGYTF,TGTGCCAGCAGCCAACCGGAGGGAGCCTATGGCTACACCTTC
TRBV7-9,TRBJ2-3,TRBD2,-,CASSSPGSSGKTDTQYF,TGTGCCAGCAGCTCCCCCGGGTCTAGCGGGAAAACAGATACGCAGTATTTT
TRBV28,TRBJ1-5,TRBD1,-,CASSLPGGFQPQHF,TGTGCCAGCAGTTTACCAGGGGGCTTTCAGCCCCAGCATTTT
TRBV5-4,TRBJ2-2,-,once,CASSPQGRVGGELFF,TGTGCCAGCAGCCCGCAGGGGCGCGTGGGCGGGGAGCTGTTTTTT
TRBV7-3,TRBJ2-7,-,-,CASSLLQGGSYEQYF,TGTGCCAGCAGCTTACTCCAGGGGGGATCCTACGAGCAGTACTTC
TRBV10-3,TRBJ2-2,TRBD2,-,CAISGVASGEKTGELFF,TGTGCCATCAGTGGGGTGGCTAGCGGGGAGAAGACCGGGGAGCTGTTTTTT
TRBV10-1,TRBJ2-3,-,-,CASSVTVADTQYF,TGCGCCAGCAGTGTTACTGTTGCAGATACGCAGTATTTT
TRBV29-1,TRBJ2-3,-,-,CSVEPRDPDTQYF,TGCAGCGTTGAGCCGAGGGACCCAGATACGCAGTATTTT
TRBV5-1,TRBJ2-7,TRBD1,-,CASSPGTASYEQYF,TGCGCCAGCAGCCCAGGGACAGCGTCCTACGAGCAGTACTTC
TRBV2,TRBJ1-4,-,-,CASRIQGSLEKLFF,TGTGCCAGCAGGATACAGGGAAGTTTGGAAAAACTGTTTTTT
TRBV9,TRBJ2-3,TRBD2,-,CASSVGLAGDTQYF,TGTGCCAGCAGCGTAGGACTAGCGGGAGATACGCAGTATTTT
TRBV28,TRBJ2-7,-,-,CASTSVGGPPYEQYF,TGTGCCAGCACCTCGGTGGGGGGTCCGCCCTACGAGCAGTACTTC
TRBV9,TRBJ2-1,TRBD2,-,CASSVAPGLAYEQFF,TGTGCCAGCAGCGTAGCCCCGGGACTAGCTTATGAGCAGTTCTTC
TRBV19,TRBJ2-7,TRBD2,-,CASSMSGRPSWEQYF,TGTGCCAGTAGTATGAGCGGGAGGCCTTCCTGGGAGCAGTACTTC
TRBV19,TRBJ2-3,TRBD2,-,CASTPRSGRAPSTDTQYF,TGTGCCAGTACCCCCAGGAGCGGGAGGGCCCCAAGCACAGATACGCAGTATTTT
TRBV5-1,TRBJ1-4,TRBD1,-,CASSLAGTVNEKLFF,TGCGCCAGCAGCTTGGCGGGGACAGTAAATGAAAAACTGTTTTTT
TRBV11-2,TRBJ2-7,-,-,CASSFRDSYEQYF,TGTGCCAGCAGCTTCAGGGACTCCTACGAGCAGTACTTC
TRBV6-5,TRBJ2-7,-,-,CASSYEGPGYEQYF,TGTGCCAGCAGTTACGAGGGACCAGGCTACGAGCAGTACTTC